These 32 T cell receptor beta chains were sequenced from one sample in a study of blood T cell repertoires in COVID-19. Produced via immunoSEQ multiplex PCR; TCRdb's table is partial and in-frame only. The data contain approximately 380,000 clones, less than 85% of them singletons. Input material: peripheral blood. These receptors were collected from a woman under 30 with acute or convalescent COVID-19.

The V gene is TRBV9, the J gene TRBJ2-1; D gene unclear. Deletions cut 4 bases from V and 5 bases from J, with 13 bases between. The CDR3 is 14 amino acids. Germline values: CDR1 SGDLS, CDR2 YYNGEE. The CDR3 region has the DNA TGTGCCAGCAGCCCCCCTAGGCCCCACAATGAGCAGTTCTTC. The encoded protein is CASSPPRPHNEQFF.

This clone appeared a few times. The chain is built from TRBV2 and TRBJ2-1; tentative D call: TRBD1 (7 bases). This CDR3 spans 14 amino acids. Germline loops: CDR1 SNHLY, CDR2 FYNNEI. The V and J ends lost 5 bases and 6 bases respectively, with 14 bases between them. CDR3 nucleotides: TGTGCCAGCAGTTGGGCAGGGGGGCGCAATGAGCAGTTCTTC. This translates into CASSWAGGRNEQFF. The whole variable domain, remainder taken from reference TRBV2 and TRBJ2-1, is EPEVTQTPSHQVTQMGQEVILRCVPISNHLYFYWYRQILGQKVEFLVSFYNNEISEKSEIFDDQFSVERPDGSNFTLKIRSTKLEDSAMYFCASSWAGGRNEQFFGPGTRLTVL.

This chain links TRBV11-2 with TRBJ2-1, with TRBD2 matching over 11 bases. The CDR3 spans 17 residues. The trim removed 5 bases at V and 0 bases at J, leaving 6 bases unmatched. Germline CDR1 is SGHAT and CDR2 is FQNNGV. The CDR3 bases are TGTGCCAGCAGCGCCCCTACTAGCGGGAGCTCCTACAATGAGCAGTTCTTC. It encodes CASSAPTSGSSYNEQFF.

This chain links TRBV10-3 with TRBJ2-1; D perhaps matches TRBD1 (6 bases). This CDR3 contains 13 residues. The V and J ends lost 7 bases and 1 base respectively, with 8 bases between them. CDR1 is ENHRY, CDR2 SYGVKD, per germline. CDR3 coding DNA: TGTGCCATCAAGGACAGTTCCTACAATGAGCAGTTCTTC. Its protein is CAIKDSSYNEQFF.

V usage is TRBV7-3 and J usage is TRBJ2-1, with TRBD2 identical over 8 bases. With 0 bases clipped from V and 6 bases from J, the junction kept 16 bases outside the gene matches. From germline, CDR1 is SGHTA and CDR2 FQGTGA. CDR3 size: 19 residues. The CDR3 spells CASSLTGSWLAGGGNEQFF. DNA of the CDR3: TGTGCCAGCAGCTTAACGGGTTCATGGCTAGCGGGCGGGGGCAATGAGCAGTTCTTC.

This chain joins TRBV27 and TRBJ2-3; D perhaps matches TRBD2 (7 bases). V was pared by 10 bases and J by 4 bases, with 18 bases between. The CDR3 extends over 14 amino acids. Germline CDR1 is MNHEY and CDR2 is SMNVEV (reference sequence). CDR3 sequence reads: CATLGGGAADTQYF. The CDR3 DNA is TGTGCCACCCTAGGGGGGGGCGCCGCAGATACGCAGTATTTT.

The chain has TRBV15 and TRBJ2-3; 7 bases are a match to TRBD1. The V segment lost 5 bases and the J segment 0 bases; nucleotides outside the gene matches: 11. Germline V gene sequence: CDR1 LNHNV, CDR2 YYDKDF (reference sequence). This CDR3 spans 17 amino acids. In DNA, the CDR3 is TGTGCCACCAGCGCACTCCAGGGGGAGCCAAGCACAGATACGCAGTATTTT. Protein: CATSALQGEPSTDTQYF.

The genes are TRBV18 and TRBJ1-1, with D uncertain. Germline V lookup: CDR1 KGHSH, CDR2 LQKENI. Trimming cost V 4 bases and J 2 bases, with 35 bases left between them. The CDR3 extends over 22 amino acids. In nucleotides, the CDR3 is TGTGCCAGCTCACTGACGCCCGGCCTGGGCAAATCTCCCGACCTATTAAACACTGAAGCTTTCTTT. This codes for CASSLTPGLGKSPDLLNTEAFF.

The chain couples TRBV4-2 to TRBJ1-2; D is uncertain. Trimming removed 0 bases from V and 5 bases from J, with 4 bases in between. This CDR3 is 12 amino acids long. CDR1 LGHNA and CDR2 YNFKEQ come from the germline V gene. This CDR3 is CASSQDRYGYTF. Here the CDR3 DNA reads TGTGCCAGCAGCCAAGATCGTTATGGCTACACCTTC.

The CDR3 sequence: CASSLGGMTPYEQYF. The CDR3 region has the DNA TGTGCCAGCAGCTTAGGAGGCATGACACCCTACGAGCAGTACTTC. The rearrangement links TRBV5-4 to TRBJ2-7; D may be TRBD2 (5 bases). The CDR3 loop spans 15 amino acids. Trimming removed 2 bases from V and 2 bases from J, with 14 bases in between. Germline CDR1 and CDR2: SGHNT and YYREEE (reference sequence).

The rearrangement uses TRBV9 and TRBJ1-1; 8 bases fit TRBD1. V trimming: 0 bases; J trimming: 3 bases; junction bases outside the gene matches: 4. This CDR3 spans 15 amino acids. The germline V gene encodes CDR1 SGDLS and CDR2 YYNGEE. CDR3 region: CASSVGQGTDTEAFF. The CDR3 region has the DNA TGTGCCAGCAGCGTAGGACAGGGGACGGACACTGAAGCTTTCTTT.

The chain has TRBV10-3 and TRBJ1-2; D remains ambiguous. Germline loops: CDR1 ENHRY, CDR2 SYGVKD. V was trimmed by 2 bases and J by 7 bases, leaving 11 bases between them. This CDR3 comprises 13 residues. CDR3 sequence reads: CAISELPRTGYTF. The CDR3 DNA reads as TGTGCCATCAGTGAGCTCCCGAGAACTGGCTACACCTTC.

The J gene is TRBJ1-5, the V gene TRBV30, with D hard to call. The CDR3 sequence is 14 residues long. Germline lookup yields CDR1 GTSNPN and CDR2 SVGIG (reference sequence). V was trimmed by 0 bases and J by 3 bases, leaving 9 bases between them. The CDR3 DNA sequence: TGTGCCTGGAGTGTGGCAGCGTCCAATCAGCCCCAGCATTTT. Translated, it gives CAWSVAASNQPQHF.

The V and J genes are TRBV6-5 and TRBJ2-7; TRBD1 might be the D (6 bases). V dropped 6 bases and J dropped 4 bases, with 13 bases sitting between them. Per the germline V gene, CDR1 is MNHEY and CDR2 is SVGAGI. The CDR3 is made up of 13 amino acids. CDR3 loop: CASSFYGQYEQYF. The CDR3 nucleotides are TGTGCCAGCAGCTTCTACGGACAGTACGAGCAGTACTTC.

The chain employs TRBV9 and TRBJ1-5, with 7 bases identical to TRBD1. J gave up 5 bases and V 3 bases, and 8 bases lay outside the gene matches. The CDR3 loop spans 15 amino acids. Germline-derived CDR1 and CDR2 are SGDLS and YYNGEE. The CDR3 spells CASSEDRSTDQPQHF. CDR3 nucleotide sequence: TGTGCCAGCAGCGAGGACAGGAGTACGGATCAGCCCCAGCATTTT. The complete variable domain, with remaining parts taken from reference TRBV9 and TRBJ1-5, reads DSGVTQTPKHLITATGQRVTLRCSPRSGDLSVYWYQQSLDQGLQFLIQYYNGEERAKGNILERFSAQQFPDLHSELNLSSLELGDSALYFCASSEDRSTDQPQHFGDGTRLSIL.

This clone was observed a single time. The chain couples TRBV2 to TRBJ2-1; the match to TRBD2 covers 8 bases. The length of the CDR3 is 18 residues. V was pared by 2 bases and J by 3 bases, with 12 bases of the junction left unmatched. Germline-derived CDR1 and CDR2 are SNHLY and FYNNEI. The CDR3 region is CASSEIGLAGFRYNEQFF. CDR3 DNA: TGTGCCAGCAGTGAAATCGGCCTAGCGGGTTTTCGCTACAATGAGCAGTTCTTC.

The CDR3 DNA reads TGTGCCATCAGTGAGTCGGGAGATACACCCCTCCACTTT. Its translation: CAISESGDTPLHF. This chain connects TRBV10-3 to TRBJ1-6; D gene uncertain. This CDR3 has 13 residues. The V end lost 0 bases, the J end lost 11 bases, and 8 bases lay between the germline ends. The germline V gene has CDR1 ENHRY and CDR2 SYGVKD.

This clone was detected only once. V is TRBV7-6 and J is TRBJ2-7; 7 nucleotides match TRBD1. This CDR3 comprises 16 residues. Per germline, CDR1 SGHVS and CDR2 FNYEAQ. The trim removed 1 base at V and 0 bases at J, leaving 6 bases unmatched. CDR3 sequence reads: CASSLEGRGTSYEQYF. The CDR3 bases are TGTGCCAGCAGCTTAGAGGGCAGGGGGACCTCCTACGAGCAGTACTTC.

This rearrangement joins TRBV4-1 to TRBJ1-2; D might be TRBD1 (5 bases). CDR3 length: 16 amino acids. The germline CDR1 and CDR2 sequences are MGHRA and YSYEKL. Trimming took off 1 base at V and 4 bases at J, with 16 bases between the two ends. DNA for the CDR3: TGCGCCAGCAGCCAAGGGGGGGGTTTTTACAGCTATGGCTACACCTTC. The encoded protein is CASSQGGGFYSYGYTF.

The chain carries TRBV28 and TRBJ2-7; 7 positions agree with TRBD1. This CDR3 has 14 residues. The J segment lost 2 bases and the V segment lost 10 bases, leaving 11 bases of the junction unmatched. CDR1 and CDR2 (germline): MDHEN, SYDVKM. CDR3 sequence reads: CAIEGGSLAYEQYF. The CDR3 DNA is TGTGCCATTGAAGGGGGCAGCCTTGCCTACGAGCAGTACTTC.

The chain links TRBV6-5 to TRBJ1-6, with a possible D match to TRBD1 (6 bases). Trimming took 6 bases from V and 7 from J, leaving 16 bases between them. The CDR3 runs to 15 residues. The germline CDR1 and CDR2 sequences are MNHEY and SVGAGI. The DNA for the CDR3 is TGTGCCAGCAGACGCAAGACAGGATCCAATTCACCCCTCCACTTT. It is translated as CASRRKTGSNSPLHF.

V gene TRBV2 combines with J gene TRBJ1-4; D unclear. Trimming shortened V by 4 bases and J by 8 bases, and 11 bases separated the two germline ends. This CDR3 region has 13 residues. The V gene's germline CDR1 is SNHLY and CDR2 FYNNEI. In DNA form, the CDR3 reads TGTGCCAGCAGTGCGCGGGTTGGCGAAAAACTGTTTTTT. It encodes CASSARVGEKLFF.

This clone appeared a single time. J is TRBJ2-7 and V is TRBV29-1, with D possibly being TRBD1 (5 bases). CDR1 is SQVTM and CDR2 is ANQGSEA in the germline V gene. This CDR3 comprises 13 residues. V gave up 5 bases and J gave up 0 bases, with 11 bases separating them. The CDR3 is CSVTTESSYEQYF. CDR3 coding DNA: TGCAGCGTTACGACAGAGAGCTCCTACGAGCAGTACTTC.

For this clone: Other DNA sequences in the same sample also yield this CDR3. The gene calls are TRBV19 and TRBJ1-3, with D perhaps matching TRBD1 (6 bases). The CDR3 covers 14 residues. Trimming left V 8 bases short and J 0 bases short, with 11 bases between. Germline values: CDR1 LNHDA, CDR2 SQIVND (reference sequence). The CDR3 DNA reads as TGTGCCAGTCGACAGGATTTCTCTGGAAACACCATATATTTT. Its protein is CASRQDFSGNTIYF.

The genes are TRBV6-5 and TRBJ2-4; D is possibly TRBD2 (6 bases). V dropped 4 bases and J dropped 6 bases, with 16 bases sitting between them. CDR3 length equals 15 residues. Germline CDR1 and CDR2: MNHEY and SVGAGI. CDR3 DNA sequence: TGTGCCAGCAGTTCCGGTCGGGGGACCTTAAACATTCAGTACTTC. Its protein product is CASSSGRGTLNIQYF.

This clone has just one count. The chain is built from TRBV9 and TRBJ2-7; 9 bases line up with TRBD2. V trimming: 4 bases; J trimming: 4 bases; junction bases outside the gene matches: 12. The CDR3 is 16 residues long. Germline V gene sequence: CDR1 SGDLS, CDR2 YYNGEE. CDR3 bases: TGTGCCAGCAGCTCCACCGGGACTAGCAGTACGTACGAGCAGTACTTC. Translation: CASSSTGTSSTYEQYF.

The chain employs TRBV5-4 and TRBJ2-1; 9 bases are shared with TRBD2. J gave up 7 bases and V 0 bases, and 17 bases lay outside the gene matches. The germline V gene encodes CDR1 SGHNT and CDR2 YYREEE (reference sequence). The CDR3 covers 19 residues. DNA of the CDR3: TGTGCCAGCAGCTTGGAGATTTATATCGGGCGGGAGGGAAGGAATGAGCAGTTCTTC. The encoded protein is CASSLEIYIGREGRNEQFF.

The chain links TRBV25-1 to TRBJ1-6; D unresolved. In germline, CDR1 is MGHDK, CDR2 SYGVNS. CDR3 length equals 13 residues. CDR3 sequence: CATFGGYNSPLHF. CDR3 DNA: TGTGCTACTTTTGGAGGTTATAATTCACCCCTCCACTTT.

The chain links TRBV7-6 to TRBJ2-3; D unclear. CDR1 SGHVS and CDR2 FNYEAQ come from the germline V gene. The CDR3 covers 13 residues. Trimming cost V 2 bases and J 0 bases, with 3 bases left between them. The CDR3 bases are TGTGCCAGCAGCTTACAGAGCACAGATACGCAGTATTTT. This codes for CASSLQSTDTQYF.

The V and J genes are TRBV7-2 and TRBJ2-7, with 9 positions matching TRBD1. Germline values: CDR1 SGHTA, CDR2 FQGNSA. The CDR3 totals 15 residues. V was clipped by 1 base and J by 4 bases; unmatched bases: 5. The CDR3 DNA is TGTGCCAGCAGCTTAGTTGACAGGGGGATATACGAGCAGTACTTC. Amino acids: CASSLVDRGIYEQYF.

A few counts support this clone. V is TRBV3-1 (or the pseudogene TRBV3-2) and J is TRBJ1-5; 8 nucleotides agree with TRBD1. Germline V gene lookup returns CDR1 LGHDT and CDR2 YNNKEL (reference sequence). This CDR3 is built from 14 residues. The junction had 4 bases not matched to a gene; V was cut back by 5 bases and J by 4 bases. The CDR3 is CASSSRTGNQPQHF. The CDR3 DNA reads TGTGCCAGCAGCTCCCGGACAGGGAATCAGCCCCAGCATTTT.

This chain joins TRBV28 and TRBJ1-1, with 7 bases matching TRBD1. CDR1 is MDHEN and CDR2 is SYDVKM in the germline V gene. The trim removed 10 bases at V and 5 bases at J, leaving 16 bases unmatched. This CDR3 has 15 amino acids. This CDR3 is CATWRGRGWGTEAFF. CDR3 DNA sequence: TGTGCCACCTGGAGGGGGCGAGGTTGGGGGACTGAAGCTTTCTTT.